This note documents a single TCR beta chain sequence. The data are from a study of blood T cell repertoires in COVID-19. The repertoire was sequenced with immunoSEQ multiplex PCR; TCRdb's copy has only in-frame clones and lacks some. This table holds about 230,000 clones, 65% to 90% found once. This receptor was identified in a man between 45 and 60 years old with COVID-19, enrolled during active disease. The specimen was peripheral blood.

The CDR3 reads CASSLRGNYGYTF. The CDR3 nucleotides are TGTGCCAGCAGTTTAAGAGGAAACTATGGCTACACCTTC. V and J are TRBV12-3 or TRBV12-4 and TRBJ1-2; D ambiguous. The length of the CDR3 is 13 residues. V gave up 2 bases and J gave up 2 bases, with 6 bases separating them.